This T cell receptor beta chain was sequenced in a study of early T cells in non-severe SARS-CoV-2 infection. At the level of the study: Chains were unpaired, as sequencing was done on bulk RNA from unsorted whole blood.

TCRdb re-analysed the 5' RACE reads in MiXCR, keeping a single row per CDR3 protein. The data hold roughly 49,000 distinct CDR3 sequences, with roughly 4% observed a single time. Germline V gene sequence: CDR1 MNHEY, CDR2 SMNVEV (reference sequence). CDR3 length equals 14 residues. Between the trimmed V and J ends, which lost 3 bases and 7 bases, there was a span of 15 bases. This sequence was found in an adult who was a healthcare worker with PCR-confirmed SARS-CoV-2 infection or an uninfected control (not recorded which). The V call is TRBV27, the J call TRBJ1-2; D unresolved. The specimen was whole blood. The CDR3 loop reads CASSLSPLGSGYTF. The CDR3 DNA reads TGTGCCAGCAGTTTGAGTCCTTTGGGTAGTGGCTACACCTTC.